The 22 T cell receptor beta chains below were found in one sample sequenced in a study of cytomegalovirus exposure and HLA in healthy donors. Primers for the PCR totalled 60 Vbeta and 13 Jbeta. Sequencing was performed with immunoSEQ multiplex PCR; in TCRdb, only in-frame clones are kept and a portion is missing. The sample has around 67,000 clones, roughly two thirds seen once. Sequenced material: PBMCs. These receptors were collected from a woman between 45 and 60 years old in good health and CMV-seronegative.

The CDR3 reads CASSQDRVGETEAFF. The CDR3 bases are TGCGCCAGCAGCCAAGATCGGGTTGGGGAGACTGAAGCTTTCTTT. The rearrangement joins TRBV4-3 to TRBJ1-1, with unresolved D. Germline V lookup: CDR1 LGHNA, CDR2 YSLEER. The ends were cut back, 0 bases at V and 5 bases at J, with 13 bases in the middle. The length of the CDR3 is 15 residues.

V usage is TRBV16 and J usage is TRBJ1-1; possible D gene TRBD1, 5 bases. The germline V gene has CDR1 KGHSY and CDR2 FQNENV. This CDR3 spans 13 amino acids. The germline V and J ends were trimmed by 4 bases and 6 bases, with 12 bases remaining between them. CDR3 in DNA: TGTGCCAGCAGCCCGGACACAGGCCCTGAAGCTTTCTTT. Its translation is CASSPDTGPEAFF. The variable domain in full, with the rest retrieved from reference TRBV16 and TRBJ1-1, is GEEVAQTPKHLVRGEGQKAKLYCAPIKGHSYVFWYQQVLKNEFKFLISFQNENVFDETGMPKERFSAKCLPNSPCSLEIQATKLEDSAVYFCASSPDTGPEAFFGQGTRLTVV.

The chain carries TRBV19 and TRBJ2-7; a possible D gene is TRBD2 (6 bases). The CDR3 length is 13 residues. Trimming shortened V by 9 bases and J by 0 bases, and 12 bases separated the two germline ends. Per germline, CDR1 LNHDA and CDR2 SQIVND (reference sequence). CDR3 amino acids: CASGRDFSYEQYF. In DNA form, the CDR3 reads TGTGCCAGCGGGAGAGACTTCTCCTACGAGCAGTACTTC.

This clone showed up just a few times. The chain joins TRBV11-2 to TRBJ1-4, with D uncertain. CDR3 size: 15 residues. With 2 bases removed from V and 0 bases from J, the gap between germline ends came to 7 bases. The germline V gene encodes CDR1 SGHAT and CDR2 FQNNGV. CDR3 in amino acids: CASSLMAATNEKLFF. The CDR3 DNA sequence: TGTGCCAGCAGCTTAATGGCAGCAACTAATGAAAAACTGTTTTTT. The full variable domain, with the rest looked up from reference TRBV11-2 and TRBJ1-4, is EAGVAQSPRYKIIEKRQSVAFWCNPISGHATLYWYQQILGQGPKLLIQFQNNGVVDDSQLPKDRFSAERLKGVDSTLKIQPAKLEDSAVYLCASSLMAATNEKLFFGSGTQLSVL.

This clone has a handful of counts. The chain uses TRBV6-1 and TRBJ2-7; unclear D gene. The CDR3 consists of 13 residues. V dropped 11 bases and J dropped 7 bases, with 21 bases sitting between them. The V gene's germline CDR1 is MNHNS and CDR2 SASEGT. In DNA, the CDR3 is TGTGCCGGCGCAATAGCCTTGGTGCGGGAGCAGTACTTC. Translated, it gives CAGAIALVREQYF.

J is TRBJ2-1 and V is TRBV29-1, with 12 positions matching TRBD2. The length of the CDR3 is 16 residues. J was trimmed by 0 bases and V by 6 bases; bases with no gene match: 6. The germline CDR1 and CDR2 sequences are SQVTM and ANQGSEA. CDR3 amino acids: CSVERGLAGSYNEQFF. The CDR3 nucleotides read TGCAGCGTAGAGAGGGGACTAGCGGGCTCCTACAATGAGCAGTTCTTC.

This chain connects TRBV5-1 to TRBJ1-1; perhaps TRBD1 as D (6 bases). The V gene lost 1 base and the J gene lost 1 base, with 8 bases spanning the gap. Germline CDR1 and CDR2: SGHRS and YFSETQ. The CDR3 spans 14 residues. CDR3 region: CASSLMGQNTEAFF. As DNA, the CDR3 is TGCGCCAGCAGCTTGATGGGACAGAACACTGAAGCTTTCTTT.

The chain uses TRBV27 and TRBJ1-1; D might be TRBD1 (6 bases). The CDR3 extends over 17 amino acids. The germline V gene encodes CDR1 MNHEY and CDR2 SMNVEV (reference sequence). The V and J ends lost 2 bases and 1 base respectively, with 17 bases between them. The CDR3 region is CASSLRGTLRRNTEAFF. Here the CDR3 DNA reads TGTGCCAGCAGTTTAAGAGGGACACTGAGGAGGAACACTGAAGCTTTCTTT.

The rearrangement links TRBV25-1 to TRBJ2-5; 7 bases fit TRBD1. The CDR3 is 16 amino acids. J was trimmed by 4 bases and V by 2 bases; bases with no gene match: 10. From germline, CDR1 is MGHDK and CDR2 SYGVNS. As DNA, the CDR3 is TGTGCCAGCAGTGAACTTCGGTCTACAGGGGCAGAGACCCAGTACTTC. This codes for CASSELRSTGAETQYF.

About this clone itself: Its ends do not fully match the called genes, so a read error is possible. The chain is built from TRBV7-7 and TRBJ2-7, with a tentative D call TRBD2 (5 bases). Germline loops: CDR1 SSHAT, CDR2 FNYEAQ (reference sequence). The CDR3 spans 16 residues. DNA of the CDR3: TGTGCTAGCAGCTTAGGTCCGGGTACTAGCTCCTACGAGCAGTACTTC. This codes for CASSLGPGTSSYEQYF.

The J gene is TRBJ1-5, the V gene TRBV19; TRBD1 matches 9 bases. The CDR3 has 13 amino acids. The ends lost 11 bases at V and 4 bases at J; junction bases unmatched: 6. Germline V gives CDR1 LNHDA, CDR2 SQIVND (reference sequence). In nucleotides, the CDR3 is TGTGCCGGAGCCGGGACAGGGAATCAGCCCCAGCATTTT. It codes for CAGAGTGNQPQHF.

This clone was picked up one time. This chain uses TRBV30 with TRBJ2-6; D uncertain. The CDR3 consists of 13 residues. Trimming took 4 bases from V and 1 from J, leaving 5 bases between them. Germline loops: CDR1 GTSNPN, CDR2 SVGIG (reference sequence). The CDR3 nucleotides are TGTGCCTGGACCCTTTCTGGGGCCAACGTCCTGACTTTC. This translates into CAWTLSGANVLTF.

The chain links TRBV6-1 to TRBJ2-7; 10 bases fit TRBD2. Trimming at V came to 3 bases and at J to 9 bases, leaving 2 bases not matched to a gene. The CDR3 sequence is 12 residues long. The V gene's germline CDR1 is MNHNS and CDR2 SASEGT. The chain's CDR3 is CASSESSGRQYF. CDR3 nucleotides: TGTGCCAGCAGTGAGTCTAGCGGGAGGCAGTACTTC.

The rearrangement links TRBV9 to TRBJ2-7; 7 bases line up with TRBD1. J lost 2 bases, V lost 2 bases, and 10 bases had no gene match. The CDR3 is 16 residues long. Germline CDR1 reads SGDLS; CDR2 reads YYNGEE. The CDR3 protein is CASSVTGTEAPYEQYF. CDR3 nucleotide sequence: TGTGCCAGCAGCGTTACCGGGACAGAGGCCCCCTACGAGCAGTACTTC.

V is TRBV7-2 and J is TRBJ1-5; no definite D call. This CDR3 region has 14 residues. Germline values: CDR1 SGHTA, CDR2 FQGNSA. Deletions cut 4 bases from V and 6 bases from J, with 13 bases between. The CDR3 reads CASSSAGNGQPQHF. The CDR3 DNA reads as TGTGCCAGCAGCTCCGCGGGGAACGGTCAGCCCCAGCATTTT. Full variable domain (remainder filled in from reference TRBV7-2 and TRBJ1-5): GAGVSQSPSNKVTEKGKDVELRCDPISGHTALYWYRQSLGQGLEFLIYFQGNSAPDKSGLPSDRFSAERTGGSVSTLTIQRTQQEDSAVYLCASSSAGNGQPQHFGDGTRLSIL.

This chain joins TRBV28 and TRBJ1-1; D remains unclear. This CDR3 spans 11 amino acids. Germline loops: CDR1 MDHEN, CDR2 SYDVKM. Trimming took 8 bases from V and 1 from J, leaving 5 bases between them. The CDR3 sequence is CASRRNTEAFF. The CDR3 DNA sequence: TGTGCCAGCCGTAGGAACACTGAAGCTTTCTTT.

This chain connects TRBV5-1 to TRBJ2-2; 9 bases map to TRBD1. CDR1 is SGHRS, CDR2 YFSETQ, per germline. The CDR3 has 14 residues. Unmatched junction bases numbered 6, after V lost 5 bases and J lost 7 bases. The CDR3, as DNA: TGCGCCAGCAGGTCACAGGGGGCGGACGGGGAGCTGTTTTTT. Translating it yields CASRSQGADGELFF.

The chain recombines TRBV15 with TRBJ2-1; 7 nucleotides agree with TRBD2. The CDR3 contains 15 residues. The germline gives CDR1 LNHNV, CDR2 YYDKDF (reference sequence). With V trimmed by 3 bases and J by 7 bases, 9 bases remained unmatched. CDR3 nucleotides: TGTGCCACCAGCAGCTTAGAACTAGCGATGAATGAGCAGTTCTTC. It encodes CATSSLELAMNEQFF.

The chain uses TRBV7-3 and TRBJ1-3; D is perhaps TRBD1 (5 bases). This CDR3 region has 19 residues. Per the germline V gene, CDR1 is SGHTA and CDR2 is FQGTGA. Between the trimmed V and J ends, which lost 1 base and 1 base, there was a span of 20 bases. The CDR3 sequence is CASSLNPFVDKGSGNTIYF. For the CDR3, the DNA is TGTGCCAGCAGCTTAAATCCCTTCGTCGACAAGGGGTCTGGAAACACCATATATTTT.

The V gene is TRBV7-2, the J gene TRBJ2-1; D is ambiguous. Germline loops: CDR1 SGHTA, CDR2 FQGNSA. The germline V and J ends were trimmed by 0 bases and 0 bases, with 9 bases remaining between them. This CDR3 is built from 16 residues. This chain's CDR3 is CASSLAGWSSYNEQFF. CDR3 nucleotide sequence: TGTGCCAGCAGCTTAGCTGGATGGAGCTCCTACAATGAGCAGTTCTTC.

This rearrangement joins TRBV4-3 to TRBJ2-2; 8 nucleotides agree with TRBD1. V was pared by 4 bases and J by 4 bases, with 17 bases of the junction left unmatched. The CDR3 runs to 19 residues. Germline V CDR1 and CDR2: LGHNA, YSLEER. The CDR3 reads CASSPSGGRQGSGTGELFF. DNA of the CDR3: TGCGCCAGCAGCCCGAGTGGGGGGAGACAGGGGTCGGGCACCGGGGAGCTGTTTTTT.

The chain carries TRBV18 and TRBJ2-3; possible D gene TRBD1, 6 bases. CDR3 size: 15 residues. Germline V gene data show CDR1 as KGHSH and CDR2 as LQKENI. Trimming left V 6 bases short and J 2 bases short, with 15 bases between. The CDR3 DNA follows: TGTGCCAGCTCCCCCGGGACATCCATCACAGATACGCAGTATTTT. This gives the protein CASSPGTSITDTQYF.